This T cell receptor (beta chain) was recorded in a study of blood T cell repertoires in COVID-19. Study in general: Samples representing acute and convalescent COVID-19 were sourced from the United States, Italy and Spain. From T cells, B-cell-depleted T cells, or PBMCs came the material, which was cDNA or gDNA.

In the source study's methods: The authors estimated nucleated cell counts from reference gene primer amplification. Measured with immunoSEQ multiplex PCR; TCRdb has only the in-frame clones, and not every one. V, J and clone size were drawn from that table, and D and trimming were deduced from the DNA. This sample has approximately 94,000 clones, with around 88% found just once. The CDR3 contains 16 residues. Germline V gene lookup returns CDR1 MNHEY and CDR2 SVGAGI. V lost 0 bases and J lost 0; bases outside the gene matches: 4. The clonotype was recovered from a human donor in a cohort sampled during active COVID-19. Sequencing input: peripheral blood. This chain uses TRBV6-5 with TRBJ2-7; TRBD2 agrees at 8 bases. The CDR3 region is CASSYSSGASSYEQYF. In DNA, the CDR3 is TGTGCCAGCAGTTACTCTAGCGGGGCGAGCTCCTACGAGCAGTACTTC.